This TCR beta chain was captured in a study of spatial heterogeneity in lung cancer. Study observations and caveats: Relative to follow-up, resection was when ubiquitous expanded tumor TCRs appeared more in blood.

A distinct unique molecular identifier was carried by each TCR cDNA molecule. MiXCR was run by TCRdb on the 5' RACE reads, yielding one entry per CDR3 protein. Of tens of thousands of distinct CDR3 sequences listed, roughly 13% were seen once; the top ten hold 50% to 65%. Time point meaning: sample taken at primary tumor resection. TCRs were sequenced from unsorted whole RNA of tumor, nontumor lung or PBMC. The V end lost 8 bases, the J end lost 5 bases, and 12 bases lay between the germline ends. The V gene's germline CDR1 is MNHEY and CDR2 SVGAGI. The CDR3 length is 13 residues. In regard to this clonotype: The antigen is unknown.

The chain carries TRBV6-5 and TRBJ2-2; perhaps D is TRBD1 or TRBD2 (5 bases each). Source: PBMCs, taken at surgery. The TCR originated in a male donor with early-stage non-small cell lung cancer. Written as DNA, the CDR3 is TGTGCCAGCTTAGGAGAGGGGACCGGGGAGCTGTTTTTT. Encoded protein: CASLGEGTGELFF.